A selection of T cell receptor beta chains follows, all from one sample in a study of neurological immune-mediated disorders. TCRdb re-called the 5' RACE reads with MiXCR, one entry per CDR3 protein. There are 85,000 to 110,000 distinct CDR3 sequences in the sample; approximately 11% occur only once, and 2.5% to 4% lies in the top ten. Material for sequencing was PBMCs. All receptors derive from a female donor with HTLV-1-associated myelopathy (HAM/TSP). Each CDR3 is given without its conserved first and last residue. The order of the fields is V gene, J gene, CDR3 protein.

v_call: TRBV28
j_call: TRBJ2-3
cdr3_aa: ASTKSGYSTDTQY

v_call: TRBV19
j_call: TRBJ2-1
cdr3_aa: ASSKEDRGNEQF

v_call: TRBV12-3/TRBV12-4
j_call: TRBJ2-1
cdr3_aa: ASSFWQEPYNEQI

v_call: TRBV7-9
j_call: TRBJ2-3
cdr3_aa: ASSSGTGDRLAADTQY

v_call: TRBV5-5
j_call: TRBJ1-6
cdr3_aa: ASSLAGPVTPLH

v_call: TRBV19
j_call: TRBJ1-5
cdr3_aa: ASTWTSDSNQPQH

v_call: TRBV12-3/TRBV12-4
j_call: TRBJ2-5
cdr3_aa: ASGNRGVQETQY

v_call: TRBV5-1
j_call: TRBJ1-1
cdr3_aa: ASSLSSRDTEAF

v_call: TRBV4-1
j_call: TRBJ2-3
cdr3_aa: ASSTHQSLDTQY

v_call: TRBV5-1
j_call: TRBJ2-7
cdr3_aa: ASSLASGGTYEQY

v_call: TRBV29-1
j_call: TRBJ2-1
cdr3_aa: SVVVSSYNEQF

v_call: TRBV29-1
j_call: TRBJ1-2
cdr3_aa: SATTGGSGNYGYT

v_call: TRBV5-1
j_call: TRBJ1-1
cdr3_aa: ASRTDRPSPERLNTEAF

v_call: TRBV6-1
j_call: TRBJ1-1
cdr3_aa: ASKRDGLNTEAF

v_call: TRBV20-1
j_call: TRBJ2-5
cdr3_aa: SAYAGESSTQY

v_call: TRBV20-1
j_call: TRBJ2-1
cdr3_aa: SARGTGPYNEQF

v_call: TRBV4-1
j_call: TRBJ2-7
cdr3_aa: ASSQGARGNYEQY

v_call: TRBV10-3
j_call: TRBJ2-7
cdr3_aa: AISRTGGVYEQY

v_call: TRBV5-1
j_call: TRBJ2-2
cdr3_aa: ASSLGSPGGELF

v_call: TRBV28
j_call: TRBJ2-7
cdr3_aa: ASGPGQGFEEQY

v_call: TRBV11-2
j_call: TRBJ2-1
cdr3_aa: ASSPSHEQF

v_call: TRBV27
j_call: TRBJ2-7
cdr3_aa: ASSQGLAGGREQY

v_call: TRBV10-3
j_call: TRBJ2-3
cdr3_aa: AISQNGRLQGDTQY

v_call: TRBV24-1
j_call: TRBJ2-1
cdr3_aa: ATSDLGQLDNEQF

v_call: TRBV14
j_call: TRBJ1-1
cdr3_aa: ASSQDRVTEAF

v_call: TRBV20-1
j_call: TRBJ2-2
cdr3_aa: SARARGGTGNTGELF

v_call: TRBV5-1
j_call: TRBJ2-2
cdr3_aa: ASSLAASGYTGELF

v_call: TRBV20-1
j_call: TRBJ2-1
cdr3_aa: SAISSGGASYNEQF

v_call: TRBV3-1
j_call: TRBJ2-1
cdr3_aa: ASSRKDSGNEQF

v_call: TRBV7-2
j_call: TRBJ2-2
cdr3_aa: ASSPPAKNTGELF

v_call: TRBV4-2
j_call: TRBJ1-4
cdr3_aa: ASSPGAGKSEKLF

v_call: TRBV5-1
j_call: TRBJ1-2
cdr3_aa: ASSLAADYGYT

v_call: TRBV30
j_call: TRBJ2-6
cdr3_aa: AWATGGAGDGANVLT

v_call: TRBV5-1
j_call: TRBJ2-2
cdr3_aa: ASRILTETGELF

v_call: TRBV27
j_call: TRBJ2-7
cdr3_aa: ASSLGLAGGPGSYEQY

v_call: TRBV9
j_call: TRBJ1-1
cdr3_aa: ASSVEPMNTEAF

v_call: TRBV12-3/TRBV12-4
j_call: TRBJ2-2
cdr3_aa: ASSFGLAGENTGELF

v_call: TRBV29-1
j_call: TRBJ2-5
cdr3_aa: SVPDRGEETQY

v_call: TRBV5-1
j_call: TRBJ1-1
cdr3_aa: ASSLGLQGKTEAF

v_call: TRBV10-2
j_call: TRBJ1-2
cdr3_aa: ASSASRTRDVDGYT

v_call: TRBV6-5
j_call: TRBJ2-7
cdr3_aa: ASSYRFRRDISYEQY

v_call: TRBV29-1
j_call: TRBJ2-7
cdr3_aa: SVESGASSYEQY

v_call: TRBV7-6
j_call: TRBJ2-2
cdr3_aa: ASSFGQGANTGELF

v_call: TRBV5-1
j_call: TRBJ1-1
cdr3_aa: ASSLGGGVSTEAF

v_call: TRBV20-1
j_call: TRBJ2-1
cdr3_aa: SAVDPGQGVNEQF

v_call: TRBV7-7
j_call: TRBJ2-3
cdr3_aa: ASSFAERQLTDTQY

v_call: TRBV5-1
j_call: TRBJ1-4
cdr3_aa: ASSWRGGNEKLF

v_call: TRBV6-2/TRBV6-3
j_call: TRBJ2-5
cdr3_aa: ASRRSLSQETQY

v_call: TRBV3-1
j_call: TRBJ1-1
cdr3_aa: ASSLLAEAF

v_call: TRBV5-1
j_call: TRBJ2-1
cdr3_aa: ASSLGSSQGDEQF

v_call: TRBV6-6
j_call: TRBJ2-2
cdr3_aa: ASSSRTSGTGELF

v_call: TRBV5-1
j_call: TRBJ1-1
cdr3_aa: ASSLANTNTEAF

v_call: TRBV20-1
j_call: TRBJ2-7
cdr3_aa: SAREPGTYEQY

v_call: TRBV20-1
j_call: TRBJ2-1
cdr3_aa: SARDQGVEQF

v_call: TRBV7-2
j_call: TRBJ2-1
cdr3_aa: ASSLARGPYNEQF

v_call: TRBV6-5
j_call: TRBJ1-2
cdr3_aa: ASSLLRGGAHCYT

v_call: TRBV9
j_call: TRBJ2-7
cdr3_aa: ASSVEDRWYEQY